A single sample is the source of the 16 T cell receptor beta chains below, sequenced in a study of T cells in Graves' hyperthyroidism and ophthalmopathy. It was RNA transcripts that yielded the amplified TCR beta CDR3 regions. First-round RT-PCR with HTBI primers amplified the TCR CDR3 region. TCRdb redid the calling of the multiplex PCR reads with MiXCR, one entry per CDR3 protein. The table lists roughly 380,000 distinct CDR3 sequences, approximately 13% of them singletons. What was sequenced was blood. The receptors here all came from a young man with Graves' hyperthyroidism that later progressed to Graves' ophthalmopathy.

This clonotype has only a few counts. This chain links TRBV12-3 or TRBV12-4 with TRBJ2-5, with a tentative D call TRBD1 (5 bases). The CDR3 is made up of 13 amino acids. Deletions cut 3 bases from V and 5 bases from J, with 10 bases between. The CDR3 sequence is CASSFLGAETQYF. In DNA, the CDR3 is TGTGCCAGCAGTTTTTTAGGGGCCGAGACCCAGTACTTC.

This clonotype was observed at least ten times. The chain links TRBV6-1 to TRBJ1-1; D is undetermined. The CDR3 consists of 13 residues. V was shortened by 5 bases and J by 4 bases, with 11 bases between the two germline ends. The germline gives CDR1 MNHNS, CDR2 SASEGT. The CDR3 nucleotides are TGTGCCAGCAGTTACGAGCCGTCCACTGAAGCTTTCTTT. It encodes CASSYEPSTEAFF.

This clonotype was seen at least ten times. This rearrangement joins TRBV12-3 or TRBV12-4 to TRBJ1-2; TRBD1 matches 8 bases. CDR3 length: 17 residues. V lost 3 bases to trimming and J lost 2 bases; unmatched junction nucleotides: 11. The CDR3 DNA reads TGTGCCAGCAGTTTTGAGACAGGGGCCGGGATGAACTATGGCTACACCTTC. Its protein product is CASSFETGAGMNYGYTF.

This clonotype occurred a few times. J is TRBJ2-6 and V is TRBV18; D could derive from TRBD1 or TRBD2 (5 bases each). Germline V gene lookup returns CDR1 KGHSH and CDR2 LQKENI. The CDR3 sequence is 17 residues long. Trimming removed 4 bases at V and 2 bases at J, with 15 bases between. CDR3 DNA: TGTGCCAGCTCACTTAGCCGGGACGTTACTGGGGCCAACGTCCTGACTTTC. It specifies CASSLSRDVTGANVLTF.

This clonotype was observed a few times. J is TRBJ2-3 and V is TRBV19, with a tentative D call TRBD1 (6 bases). Germline CDR1 and CDR2: LNHDA and SQIVND (reference sequence). V dropped 5 bases and J dropped 9 bases, with 12 bases sitting between them. The CDR3 runs to 12 residues. Here the CDR3 reads CASSYREKTQYF. As DNA, the CDR3 is TGTGCCAGTAGTTACAGGGAGAAGACGCAGTATTTT.

In its sample, this clonotype was seen many times. V usage is TRBV7-9 and J usage is TRBJ1-5; D unresolved. The V end was cut by 5 bases, the J end by 4 bases, with 9 bases between. Germline CDR1 and CDR2: SEHNR and FQNEAQ (reference sequence). The CDR3 is 13 residues long. The CDR3, as DNA: TGTGCCAGCAGCCCCAACAAAAATCAGCCCCAGCATTTT. Its translation is CASSPNKNQPQHF.

This clonotype was observed many times. The chain couples TRBV12-3 or TRBV12-4 to TRBJ2-3; D tentatively reads TRBD1 or TRBD2 (6 bases each). V shed 5 bases and J shed 4 bases, with 22 bases lying between them. The CDR3 is 17 residues long. The CDR3 coding sequence is TGTGCCAGCAGTCTAAACACAGGGACCCCGGGAGCAGATACGCAGTATTTT. It yields the protein CASSLNTGTPGADTQYF.

This clonotype was counted only a few times. The chain combines TRBV7-6 with TRBJ2-3; D call uncertain. CDR3 length: 18 residues. V dropped 0 bases and J dropped 0 bases, with 16 bases sitting between them. The germline CDR1 and CDR2 sequences are SGHVS and FNYEAQ. The CDR3 DNA reads TGTGCCAGCAGCTTAGCGATTCGAGCCAGGTCTAGCACAGATACGCAGTATTTT. This sequence encodes CASSLAIRARSSTDTQYF.

The sample holds many counts of this clonotype. The V and J genes are TRBV25-1 and TRBJ2-7, with 7 nucleotides matching TRBD1. From germline, CDR1 is MGHDK and CDR2 SYGVNS. V was clipped by 5 bases and J by 5 bases; unmatched bases: 6. This CDR3 contains 13 residues. Here the CDR3 reads CASSPTGSNEQYF. DNA of the CDR3: TGTGCCAGCAGTCCGACAGGGTCCAACGAGCAGTACTTC.

This clonotype was observed a few times. V and J are TRBV12-3 or TRBV12-4 and TRBJ1-1; D is undetermined. Trimming cost V 6 bases and J 1 base, with 12 bases left between them. The CDR3 loop spans 14 amino acids. CDR3 nucleotide sequence: TGTGCCAGCAGACCTGGACCTACGAACACTGAAGCTTTCTTT. It codes for CASRPGPTNTEAFF.

This clonotype was counted between two and nine times. The rearrangement links TRBV4-1 to TRBJ1-4, with D maybe TRBD1 (6 bases). Trimming shortened V by 2 bases and J by 4 bases, and 14 bases separated the two germline ends. The germline V gene encodes CDR1 MGHRA and CDR2 YSYEKL. This CDR3 is built from 16 residues. The CDR3, as DNA: TGCGCCAGCAGCCAACCGCAGGGGCCACTTAATGAAAAACTGTTTTTT. Translation: CASSQPQGPLNEKLFF.

This clonotype has only a few counts. The chain links TRBV3-1 to TRBJ2-2; maybe TRBD1 (6 bases). The CDR3 runs to 18 residues. V was cut by 4 bases and J by 5 bases, with 23 bases left in between. CDR1 and CDR2 (germline): LGHDT, YNNKEL (reference sequence). This CDR3 is CASSPEFGQTQGTGELFF. CDR3 coding DNA: TGTGCCAGCAGCCCCGAATTCGGACAGACCCAGGGTACCGGGGAGCTGTTTTTT.

This clonotype showed up just a few times. This chain links TRBV5-8 with TRBJ1-1; TRBD1 is a possible D gene (6 bases). CDR3 length equals 15 residues. V dropped 1 base and J dropped 3 bases, with 13 bases sitting between them. The germline gives CDR1 SGHTS, CDR2 YDEGEE. The CDR3 is CASSLRRGPDTEAFF. In DNA form, the CDR3 reads TGTGCCAGCAGCTTGAGGCGGGGGCCGGACACTGAAGCTTTCTTT.

This clonotype showed up many times. The chain has TRBV2 and TRBJ1-5; D gene ambiguous. This CDR3 comprises 14 residues. The V and J ends lost 3 bases and 3 bases respectively, with 9 bases between them. Germline V gene lookup returns CDR1 SNHLY and CDR2 FYNNEI. The CDR3 sequence: CASSDFAANQPQHF. The CDR3 DNA sequence: TGTGCCAGCAGTGACTTTGCCGCCAATCAGCCCCAGCATTTT.

This clonotype has more than one count but fewer than ten. The chain recombines TRBV4-1 with TRBJ1-3; possibly TRBD1 for D (6 bases). The germline gives CDR1 MGHRA, CDR2 YSYEKL. This CDR3 contains 15 residues. The germline V and J ends were trimmed by 2 bases and 4 bases, with 12 bases remaining between them. The CDR3 sequence is CASSQNRAGGNTIYF. The CDR3 DNA reads as TGCGCCAGCAGCCAAAACAGGGCCGGAGGAAACACCATATATTTT.

In this sample, this clonotype turned up many times. The chain employs TRBV6-1 and TRBJ1-1; 8 bases are shared with TRBD1. This CDR3 has 15 residues. With 5 bases clipped from V and 4 bases from J, the junction kept 9 bases outside the gene matches. Germline CDR1 MNHNS, CDR2 SASEGT. CDR3 amino acids: CASSPRTGWTTEAFF. CDR3 in DNA: TGTGCCAGCAGTCCACGGACAGGGTGGACCACTGAAGCTTTCTTT.